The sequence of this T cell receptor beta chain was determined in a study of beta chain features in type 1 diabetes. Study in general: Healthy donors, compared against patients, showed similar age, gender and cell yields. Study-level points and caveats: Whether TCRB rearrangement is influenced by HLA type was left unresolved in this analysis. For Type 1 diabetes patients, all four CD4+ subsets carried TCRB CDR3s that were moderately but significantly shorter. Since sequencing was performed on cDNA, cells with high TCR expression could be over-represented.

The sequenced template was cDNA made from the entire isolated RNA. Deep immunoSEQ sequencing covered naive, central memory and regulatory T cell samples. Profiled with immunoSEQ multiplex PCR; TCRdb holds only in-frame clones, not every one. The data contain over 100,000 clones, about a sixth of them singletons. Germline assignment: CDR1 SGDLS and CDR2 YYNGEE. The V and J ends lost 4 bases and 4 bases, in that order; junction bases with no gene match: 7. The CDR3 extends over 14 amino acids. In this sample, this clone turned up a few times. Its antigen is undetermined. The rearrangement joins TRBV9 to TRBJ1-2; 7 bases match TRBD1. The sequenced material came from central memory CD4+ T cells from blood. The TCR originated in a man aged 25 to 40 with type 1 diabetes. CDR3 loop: CASSKDRISYGYTF. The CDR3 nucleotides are TGTGCCAGCAGCAAGGACAGGATCTCCTATGGCTACACCTTC.